A single T cell receptor beta chain is shown here with its context. It lacks a known antigen. No clone much larger than this one lies a single base away; base qualities are absent. The immunoSEQ Assay was the method used to sequence TCRbeta CDR3 regions. After extraction, genomic DNA underwent amplification by bias-controlled multiplex PCR, followed by high-throughput sequencing. The published analysis was carried out like this. To quantify the absolute abundance of every unique TCRbeta CDR3 region, sequences were collapsed and filtered. T cell fraction was estimated by normalizing TCRbeta template counts to usable DNA, with usable DNA measured through amplification of reference genes found in all nucleated cells. Repertoire TCRs were annotated as SARS-CoV-2-specific by exact matching of V gene, CDR3 amino acid sequence and J gene to a known reactive TCR set. The reference SARS-CoV-2 TCR set came from MIRA and was filtered for enrichment in COVID-19-positive ImmuneCODE repertoires, removing public or cross-reactive TCRs. Drawing on the MIRA antigens, annotated TCRs were analysed further at the level of specific ORF or position within ORF. Breadth was defined as the number of annotated unique rearrangements divided by the total number of unique productive rearrangements, and depth was defined as the summed frequency of the annotated unique rearrangements. Group comparisons of TCR breadth used two-sided Wilcoxon rank-sum tests. Not all clones reach the TCRdb copy of this immuneACCESS table, which keeps in-frame sequences only. Checked studies attribute under half of the gap to unresolved V genes and leave the rest unexplained. V, J and clone size reflect that table, while D and trimming were determined from the DNA. Here the sample has about 280,000 clones; 70% to 90% occur a single time. The top ten constitute approximately 3.4% of the sample.

This sample is part of a study of Ad26.COV2.S vaccination and SARS-CoV-2 variants (dated by TCRdb to the early 2020s). Study-level background: Vaccine-arm donors were drawn from COV1001, a multicentre, randomized, double-blind, placebo-controlled phase I-IIa trial of Ad26.COV2.S in healthy adults. Blinding of investigators to trial group allocation was maintained during experiments and outcome assessment. Participants in the trial were split at random into five groups of five each, receiving low-dose or high-dose Ad26.COV2.S once or twice, or else placebo on both occasions. The specificity and breadth of SARS-CoV-2-reactive T cell receptors after Ad26.COV2.S vaccination were assessed by TCRbeta repertoire sequencing. The TCR-sequenced set comprised roughly 30 samples: some 20 Ad26.COV2.S vaccine recipients, 5 placebo recipients and 8 SARS-CoV-2 convalescent individuals. Ad26.COV2.S was given intramuscularly at 5x10^10 or 1x10^11 viral particles, as a single shot or as two shots 56 days apart. Results the study describes overall, beyond this receptor: The authors noted that total T cell responses may have been underestimated by the TCR breadth and depth analyses. Non-spike TCR breadth was comparable between vaccine and placebo recipients, consistent with the vaccine containing only spike. The study lacked the statistical power to compare responses across vaccine doses or regimens. After vaccination, substantial breadth of spike-specific CD8+ and CD4+ T cell responses was reported. Spike-specific TCR breadth was higher in Ad26.COV2.S recipients than in placebo recipients (P = 0.0014).

According to the study, the label for this sample's treatment or condition signals: some 20 received Ad26.COV2.S at low or high dose, single or two shots; a few received placebo; per-sample allocation not given. For vaccine and placebo recipients, the sequenced repertoires came from samples collected on day 63 after the first injection. Between 29 July and 7 August 2020, Cohort 1b enrolled around 25 adults aged 18-55 years at one site in Boston, USA. Ad26.COV2.S was a replication-incompetent adenovirus type 26 vector that expressed a prefusion-stabilized SARS-CoV-2 spike protein derived from the original Wuhan strain. The sample here was peripheral blood, taken in a trial of Ad26.COV2.S vaccine versus placebo. The origin of this receptor is a person aged 18-65 years who received the Ad26.COV2.S COVID-19 vaccine or a placebo.

The nucleotide sequence is TGTGCCAGCAGTCCGGGACAGGGCTATGGCTACACCTTC. It codes for CASSPGQGYGYTF. Recombination joined TRBV28 with TRBJ1-2; a stretch of 9 junction bases matches TRBD1. The CDR3 contains 13 residues, cysteine and phenylalanine counted. Only the CDR3 region is kept as DNA, spanning 39 bases read in frame from base 1. The germline V end is reduced by 5 bases and the J end by 4 bases; junction bases left unmatched: 2. CDR1 MDHEN and CDR2 SYDVKM were looked up in the germline V gene.